This T cell receptor (beta chain) was sequenced for a study of blood T cell repertoires in COVID-19. Study overall: Acute-phase and convalescent COVID-19 samples originated in the United States, Italy and Spain. The cDNA or gDNA used as material had been derived from T cells, B-cell-depleted T cells, or PBMCs.

Per the original data handling: Cell counts per sample came from amplifying reference gene primers. The assay was immunoSEQ multiplex PCR, and TCRdb's table has in-frame clones only and misses some. V, J and clone size are those of that table, while D and trimming were read from the DNA. The table has approximately 280,000 clones, 75% to 90% seen once. The germline V gene encodes CDR1 GTSNPN and CDR2 SVGIG (reference sequence). Trimming removed 4 bases at V and 4 bases at J, with 19 bases between. The CDR3 is 16 amino acids. Specimen: peripheral blood. The TCR sequence derives from a woman between 70 and 85 years old with acute or convalescent COVID-19. The chain combines TRBV30 with TRBJ2-2, with a weak D call TRBD2 (7 bases). CDR3 residues: CAWTPPGRGATGELFF. DNA of the CDR3: TGTGCCTGGACTCCCCCAGGGAGGGGGGCCACCGGGGAGCTGTTTTTT.